Sequencing of this TCR beta chain was carried out in a study of cytomegalovirus exposure and HLA in healthy donors. Overall study results and limits: The authors later linked a missense DCLRE1C variant to TCR beta V- and J-gene trimming. Later findings reportedly placed an Asian-associated ancestry cluster below the approximately 670-donor mean for N-insertions.

A note on this clone: The antigen remains undetermined.

Researchers ran the PCR with 60 Vbeta and 13 Jbeta primers. Assay: immunoSEQ multiplex PCR; the TCRdb copy retains only in-frame clones and omits some. The table shows tens of thousands of clones, with roughly 84% occurring only once. Germline lookup yields CDR1 MDHEN and CDR2 SYDVKM. The CDR3 extends over 18 amino acids. The V gene end was trimmed by 3 bases and the J gene end by 3 bases; junction bases not matched to a gene: 11. The chain has TRBV28 and TRBJ2-7; 13 nucleotides match TRBD2. Sample: PBMCs. This TCR came from a woman between 18 and 29 years old in good health and CMV-seronegative. CDR3 sequence reads: CASSFVFGGTSGVYEQYF. The CDR3 region has the DNA TGTGCCAGCAGTTTCGTGTTCGGTGGGACTAGCGGGGTCTACGAGCAGTACTTC.